The 27 T cell receptor beta chains below come from one sample, sequenced in a study of response to subunit inactivated influenza vaccine. A single record per CDR3 protein comes from TCRdb applying MiXCR to the RT-PCR reads. The sample has around 150,000 distinct CDR3 sequences, about 11% seen once. Sample: non-naive T cells sorted from PBMCs, taken roughly 6 weeks after vaccination. These TCRs come from a man aged 50-60 years who received an inactivated influenza vaccine.

The J gene is TRBJ2-1, the V gene TRBV28; 9 positions match TRBD2. V lost 8 bases, J lost 4 bases, and 6 bases stayed unmatched. This CDR3 contains 14 residues. The germline CDR1 and CDR2 sequences are MDHEN and SYDVKM. The CDR3 region has the DNA TGTGCCAGCGAAGCGGGGGGCCATTACAATGAGCAGTTCTTC. This sequence encodes CASEAGGHYNEQFF.

The rearrangement uses TRBV20-1 and TRBJ2-3; 8 bases match TRBD1. V shed 5 bases and J 4 bases; nucleotides not matched to a gene: 14. The CDR3 sequence is 16 residues long. The germline CDR1 and CDR2 sequences are DFQATT and SNEGSKA (reference sequence). CDR3 nucleotides: TGCAGTGCTTCTCCCAGGGGGCAGGGGGCCCCAGATACGCAGTATTTT. Its protein is CSASPRGQGAPDTQYF.

The genes are TRBV10-1 and TRBJ2-2; the match to TRBD2 covers 7 bases. With 5 bases clipped from V and 1 base from J, the junction kept 1 base outside the gene matches. This CDR3 contains 14 residues. CDR1 and CDR2 from the germline V gene are WNHNN and SYGVQD (reference sequence). CDR3 nucleotides: TGCGCCAGCAGTAGCGGGGAGAACACCGGGGAGCTGTTTTTT. Translating it yields CASSSGENTGELFF.

This clonotype was picked up a small number of times. The V call is TRBV2, the J call TRBJ2-3, with 9 bases fitting TRBD1. CDR3 length: 16 residues. The V gene end was trimmed by 2 bases and the J gene end by 4 bases; junction bases not matched to a gene: 7. Germline V lookup: CDR1 SNHLY, CDR2 FYNNEI. The DNA of the CDR3 is TGTGCCAGCAGTGAACTTTCGGGACAGGGCCCAGATACGCAGTATTTT. Encoded protein: CASSELSGQGPDTQYF.

This clonotype has just a few counts. The gene calls are TRBV12-3 or TRBV12-4 and TRBJ2-1, with unresolved D. V dropped 5 bases and J dropped 0 bases, with 14 bases sitting between them. This CDR3 is built from 16 residues. The CDR3 DNA follows: TGTGCCAGCAGTCCGTTGAATGGGGTCTCCTACAATGAGCAGTTCTTC. Protein product: CASSPLNGVSYNEQFF.

CDR3 in DNA: TGTGCCAGCAGCCAGGGACGGTTTTTTCCGGCGGGGAAGCAGTTCTTC. It translates to CASSQGRFFPAGKQFF. The chain is built from TRBV7-9 and TRBJ2-1; D may be TRBD2 (6 bases). The CDR3 covers 16 residues. From germline, CDR1 is SEHNR and CDR2 FQNEAQ (reference sequence). The V and J ends lost 5 bases and 11 bases respectively, with 25 bases between them.

This clonotype was counted only a few times. This sequence joins TRBV2 and TRBJ2-1, with D hard to call. The V and J ends lost 4 bases and 0 bases respectively, with 7 bases between them. Germline loops: CDR1 SNHLY, CDR2 FYNNEI. The CDR3 has 14 residues. CDR3 residues: CASSAEISYNEQFF. The CDR3, as DNA: TGTGCCAGCAGTGCCGAGATCTCCTACAATGAGCAGTTCTTC.

This clonotype was seen only a few times. The genes are TRBV5-6 and TRBJ2-7; D is undetermined. The CDR3 length is 13 residues. V dropped 4 bases and J dropped 5 bases, with 13 bases sitting between them. In germline, CDR1 is SGHDT, CDR2 YYEEEE. As DNA, the CDR3 is TGTGCCAGCAGCCTTAGCTTTGGCCACGAGCAGTACTTC. It specifies CASSLSFGHEQYF.

This clonotype was recorded a few times. The chain links TRBV3-1 to TRBJ1-2, with D possibly matching TRBD1 (6 bases). The CDR3 runs to 14 residues. The V gene lost 4 bases and the J gene lost 0 bases, with 9 bases spanning the gap. Germline assignment: CDR1 LGHDT and CDR2 YNNKEL (reference sequence). CDR3 DNA sequence: TGTGCCAGCAGCCCAGGGGCCCCTAACTATGGCTACACCTTC. As protein: CASSPGAPNYGYTF.

The rearrangement uses TRBV5-5 and TRBJ2-5, with 7 bases matching TRBD1. The CDR3 consists of 17 residues. With 1 base clipped from V and 5 bases from J, the junction kept 14 bases outside the gene matches. From germline, CDR1 is SGHKS and CDR2 YYEKEE (reference sequence). CDR3 residues: CASSLPLRTGAWETQYF. CDR3 bases: TGTGCCAGCAGCTTGCCTTTACGCACAGGGGCGTGGGAGACCCAGTACTTC.

This clonotype was observed many times. The chain has TRBV20-1 and TRBJ1-1; 9 nucleotides agree with TRBD1. The CDR3 has 15 residues. CDR1 and CDR2 from the germline V gene are DFQATT and SNEGSKA (reference sequence). V shed 1 base and J 5 bases; nucleotides not matched to a gene: 8. DNA for the CDR3: TGCAGTGCTAGAGCCGGACAGGGGCTGGGGACTGAAGCTTTCTTT. Encoded protein: CSARAGQGLGTEAFF.

The DNA of the CDR3 is TGTGCCAGCAGCTTAGTGGCGGGAGTGGCCGAGACCCAGTACTTC. It is translated as CASSLVAGVAETQYF. The chain is built from TRBV7-2 and TRBJ2-5; TRBD2 agrees at 7 bases. Germline assignment: CDR1 SGHTA and CDR2 FQGNSA. There are 15 residues in the CDR3. The V segment lost 1 base and the J segment 5 bases; nucleotides outside the gene matches: 7.

Many counts were recorded for this clonotype. This chain links TRBV20-1 with TRBJ2-1; 7 bases are shared with TRBD2. From germline, CDR1 is DFQATT and CDR2 SNEGSKA (reference sequence). The CDR3 is made up of 15 amino acids. J was trimmed by 4 bases and V by 6 bases; bases with no gene match: 12. The DNA of the CDR3 is TGCAGTGCCTCAGCGCAGGCGGGGGATTACAATGAGCAGTTCTTC. The encoded protein is CSASAQAGDYNEQFF.

This clonotype was observed at least ten times. The chain links TRBV10-3 to TRBJ1-2, with 7 bases lining up with TRBD1. V shed 0 bases and J 7 bases; nucleotides not matched to a gene: 5. The germline gives CDR1 ENHRY, CDR2 SYGVKD. CDR3 length equals 14 residues. The CDR3 loop is CAISESDRVGGYTF. In DNA, the CDR3 is TGTGCCATCAGTGAGTCCGACAGGGTCGGTGGCTACACCTTC.

This clonotype was seen a few times. The chain combines TRBV15 with TRBJ2-7, with D possibly matching TRBD1 (6 bases). From germline, CDR1 is LNHNV and CDR2 YYDKDF (reference sequence). V shed 5 bases and J shed 3 bases, with 8 bases lying between them. This CDR3 contains 12 residues. The CDR3 sequence is CATSEQGYEQYF. The CDR3 region has the DNA TGTGCCACCAGCGAACAGGGCTACGAGCAGTACTTC.

This clonotype was counted a single time. This chain joins TRBV2 and TRBJ2-7; TRBD2 matches 14 bases. Trimming cost V 6 bases and J 7 bases; bases outside gene matches: 8. The CDR3 is made up of 15 amino acids. Germline V gene sequence: CDR1 SNHLY, CDR2 FYNNEI. CDR3 sequence: CASSGLAGGSGEQYF. The CDR3 nucleotides read TGTGCCAGCAGCGGACTAGCGGGGGGATCGGGGGAGCAGTACTTC. Together with reference TRBV2 and TRBJ2-7, the CDR3 gives the full variable domain: EPEVTQTPSHQVTQMGQEVILRCVPISNHLYFYWYRQILGQKVEFLVSFYNNEISEKSEIFDDQFSVERPDGSNFTLKIRSTKLEDSAMYFCASSGLAGGSGEQYFGPGTRLTVT.

Only one count was recorded for this clonotype. This chain connects TRBV6-2 or TRBV6-3 to TRBJ1-3; D unresolved. Germline-derived CDR1 and CDR2 are MNHEY and SVGEGT. Trimming stripped 3 bases from V and 1 base from J, with 7 bases between. The length of the CDR3 is 14 residues. The CDR3 is CASSYSGSGNTIYF. CDR3 nucleotides: TGTGCCAGCAGTTATTCGGGGTCTGGAAACACCATATATTTT.

The V call is TRBV27, the J call TRBJ2-7; 9 bases align to TRBD1. V shed 6 bases and J 4 bases; nucleotides not matched to a gene: 7. Germline V gene lookup returns CDR1 MNHEY and CDR2 SMNVEV (reference sequence). CDR3 length: 14 residues. CDR3 protein: CASSPGDRDYEQYF. As DNA, the CDR3 is TGTGCCAGCAGCCCCGGGGACAGGGATTACGAGCAGTACTTC.

This clonotype has ten or more counts. The chain carries TRBV20-1 and TRBJ2-1; D not certain. This CDR3 spans 15 amino acids. Trimming left V 1 base short and J 10 bases short, with 20 bases between. Looked up from germline, CDR1 is DFQATT and CDR2 is SNEGSKA (reference sequence). DNA for the CDR3: TGCAGTGCTAGAGCCCCGACGGTTCAGATCCACGAGCAGTTCTTC. Amino acids: CSARAPTVQIHEQFF.

The count of this clonotype is one. V usage is TRBV9 and J usage is TRBJ2-5; D gene ambiguous. Germline CDR1 and CDR2: SGDLS and YYNGEE. The CDR3 length is 13 residues. Trimming removed 2 bases from V and 3 bases from J, with 8 bases in between. The CDR3 loop is CASSVNPEETQYF. CDR3 in DNA: TGTGCCAGCAGCGTTAACCCAGAAGAGACCCAGTACTTC.

The rearrangement uses TRBV2 and TRBJ2-7; D ambiguous. The CDR3 consists of 12 residues. V was trimmed by 1 base and J by 3 bases, leaving 4 bases between them. The V gene's germline CDR1 is SNHLY and CDR2 FYNNEI. CDR3 coding DNA: TGTGCCAGCAGTGAAGGGCGCTACGAGCAGTACTTC. Protein sequence: CASSEGRYEQYF. Supplemented by reference TRBV2 and TRBJ2-7, the full variable domain reads EPEVTQTPSHQVTQMGQEVILRCVPISNHLYFYWYRQILGQKVEFLVSFYNNEISEKSEIFDDQFSVERPDGSNFTLKIRSTKLEDSAMYFCASSEGRYEQYFGPGTRLTVT.

This clonotype appeared many times. The V call is TRBV5-1, the J call TRBJ2-2; D is undetermined. The CDR3 contains 14 residues. Germline lookup yields CDR1 SGHRS and CDR2 YFSETQ. V was shortened by 1 base and J by 1 base, with 5 bases between the two germline ends. The CDR3 DNA follows: TGCGCCAGCAGCTTGCGGCAGAACACCGGGGAGCTGTTTTTT. It specifies CASSLRQNTGELFF.

The chain carries TRBV6-5 and TRBJ2-2; no reliable D call. CDR3 length: 15 amino acids. Germline V gives CDR1 MNHEY, CDR2 SVGAGI. V shed 0 bases and J shed 4 bases, with 9 bases lying between them. CDR3 protein: CASSYSIGPTGELFF. The CDR3 DNA sequence: TGTGCCAGCAGTTACTCGATAGGGCCCACCGGGGAGCTGTTTTTT.

The V gene is TRBV4-3, the J gene TRBJ2-6, with a tentative D call TRBD1 (7 bases). V was cut by 2 bases and J by 0 bases, with 17 bases left in between. Germline CDR1 LGHNA, CDR2 YSLEER. This CDR3 spans 19 amino acids. CDR3 DNA: TGCGCCAGCAGCCAAAACCCCAGGGGGGTCCTCTCTGGGGCCAACGTCCTGACTTTC. As protein: CASSQNPRGVLSGANVLTF.

This clonotype was detected a few times. The J gene is TRBJ2-5, the V gene TRBV20-1, with 8 nucleotides matching TRBD1. The CDR3 covers 15 residues. The ends lost 1 base at V and 1 base at J; junction bases unmatched: 5. Germline values: CDR1 DFQATT, CDR2 SNEGSKA (reference sequence). The CDR3 bases are TGCAGTGCTAGAGTCGGGGACAGGCCCCAAGAGACCCAGTACTTC. Amino acids: CSARVGDRPQETQYF.

This clonotype has more than one count but fewer than ten. The chain combines TRBV6-5 with TRBJ2-7; D perhaps matches TRBD2 (5 bases). V lost 0 bases, J lost 2 bases, and 14 bases lay in between. Per the germline V gene, CDR1 is MNHEY and CDR2 is SVGAGI. CDR3 length equals 16 residues. The CDR3 here is CASSYSMVGVTYEQYF. The CDR3 DNA sequence: TGTGCCAGCAGTTACTCGATGGTCGGGGTCACCTACGAGCAGTACTTC.

This clonotype was observed many times. The J gene is TRBJ2-2, the V gene TRBV7-9; 10 nucleotides line up with TRBD1. V was pared by 3 bases and J by 3 bases, with 4 bases of the junction left unmatched. The CDR3 contains 16 residues. CDR1 and CDR2 (germline): SEHNR, FQNEAQ (reference sequence). The CDR3 DNA is TGTGCCAGCAGCTTGGCCGGGACAGGGGACACCGGGGAGCTGTTTTTT. Its translation: CASSLAGTGDTGELFF.